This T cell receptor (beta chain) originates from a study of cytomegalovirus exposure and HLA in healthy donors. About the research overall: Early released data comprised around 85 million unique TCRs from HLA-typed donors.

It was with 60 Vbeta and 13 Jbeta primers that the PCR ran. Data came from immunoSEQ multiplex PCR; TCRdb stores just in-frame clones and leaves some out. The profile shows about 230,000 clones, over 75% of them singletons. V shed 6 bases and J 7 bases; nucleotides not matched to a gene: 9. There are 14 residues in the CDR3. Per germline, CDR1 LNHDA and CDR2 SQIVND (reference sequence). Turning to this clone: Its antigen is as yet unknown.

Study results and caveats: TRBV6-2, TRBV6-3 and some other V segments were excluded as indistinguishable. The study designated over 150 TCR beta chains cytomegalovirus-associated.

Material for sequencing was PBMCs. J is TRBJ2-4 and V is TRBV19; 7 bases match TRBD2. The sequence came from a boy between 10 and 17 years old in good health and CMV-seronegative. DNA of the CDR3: TGTGCCAGTAGGAGACTCGGCGGGGGTAACATTCAGTACTTC. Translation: CASRRLGGGNIQYF. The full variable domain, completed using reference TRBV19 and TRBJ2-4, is DGGITQSPKYLFRKEGQNVTLSCEQNLNHDAMYWYRQDPGQGLRLIYYSQIVNDFQKGDIAEGYSVSREKKESFPLTVTSAQKNPTAFYLCASRRLGGGNIQYFGAGTRLSVL.